The 8 T cell receptor beta chains reported below all come from one sample, sequenced in a study of T cells in Graves' hyperthyroidism and ophthalmopathy. Amplification of TCR beta CDR3 regions used RNA as the template. In the first-round RT-PCR of the TCR CDR3, the HTBI primer set was used. MiXCR was run by TCRdb on the multiplex PCR reads, yielding one entry per CDR3 protein. The sample lists around 600,000 distinct CDR3 sequences; roughly 15% were seen once. Material: blood. Receptors originate from a woman between 45 and 65 years old with Graves' ophthalmopathy.

This clonotype was picked up a small number of times. The chain joins TRBV24-1 to TRBJ2-3, with TRBD1 matching over 7 bases. The CDR3 has 13 amino acids. The V gene's germline CDR1 is KGHDR and CDR2 SFDVKD. Trimming cost V 4 bases and J 4 bases; bases outside gene matches: 1. DNA of the CDR3: TGTGCCACCAGTGAAGGGACAGCAGATACGCAGTATTTT. This encodes CATSEGTADTQYF.

This clonotype was picked up many times. The rearrangement joins TRBV30 to TRBJ2-7; 12 nucleotides align to TRBD2. The CDR3 sequence is 15 residues long. With 0 bases clipped from V and 7 bases from J, the junction kept 7 bases outside the gene matches. Germline loops: CDR1 GTSNPN, CDR2 SVGIG (reference sequence). CDR3: CAWSVPSGRAREQYF. In nucleotides, the CDR3 is TGTGCCTGGAGTGTCCCTAGCGGGAGGGCCAGGGAGCAGTACTTC.

DNA of the CDR3: TGTGCCAGCAGTTACTCGATCCAGGGTGAAACTGAAGCTTTCTTT. Translation: CASSYSIQGETEAFF. The rearrangement links TRBV6-5 to TRBJ1-1; TRBD1 might be the D (5 bases). Trimming removed 0 bases from V and 5 bases from J, with 13 bases in between. The CDR3 covers 15 residues. Germline values: CDR1 MNHEY, CDR2 SVGAGI.

This clonotype was detected many times. The gene calls are TRBV6-2 or TRBV6-3 and TRBJ2-1, with D perhaps matching TRBD1 (5 bases). This CDR3 region has 13 residues. Germline V gives CDR1 MNHEY, CDR2 SVGEGT. Deletions cut 4 bases from V and 5 bases from J, with 9 bases between. CDR3 amino acids: CASSSSDNNEQFF. The DNA of the CDR3 is TGTGCCAGCAGTTCATCGGACAACAATGAGCAGTTCTTC.

This clonotype has ten or more counts. The V call is TRBV18, the J call TRBJ2-1, with 7 bases lining up with TRBD1. The CDR3 has 15 residues. CDR1 is KGHSH and CDR2 is LQKENI in the germline V gene. Unmatched junction bases numbered 4, after V lost 2 bases and J lost 3 bases. Here the CDR3 reads CASSPGQGVYNEQFF. In nucleotides, the CDR3 is TGTGCCAGCTCACCAGGGCAGGGGGTCTACAATGAGCAGTTCTTC.

In regard to this clonotype: A much bigger clone sits one base away, suggesting this may be a read error. This sequence joins TRBV20-1 and TRBJ2-5, with 9 bases matching TRBD2. Germline assignment: CDR1 DFQATT and CDR2 SNEGSKA (reference sequence). The CDR3 sequence is 16 residues long. Losses at the gene ends were 8 bases for V and 4 bases for J; bases not matched to a gene: 17. The CDR3 here is CSFGTSRRKSSETQYF. The CDR3 nucleotides are TGCAGTTTCGGGACTAGCAGGAGGAAATCTTCAGAGACCCAGTACTTC.

This clonotype came up many times. The V gene is TRBV10-3, the J gene TRBJ2-7, with 9 bases fitting TRBD2. The CDR3 consists of 19 residues. V lost 5 bases and J lost 3; bases outside the gene matches: 20. Germline loops: CDR1 ENHRY, CDR2 SYGVKD. CDR3 nucleotide sequence: TGTGCCATCAGTACATCTAGCGGGAAAAGAACGGGGCCTTACTACGAGCAGTACTTC. This gives the protein CAISTSSGKRTGPYYEQYF.

The J gene is TRBJ1-2, the V gene TRBV9, with D possibly TRBD1 on 5 matching bases. The CDR3 consists of 12 residues. V dropped 3 bases and J dropped 8 bases, with 11 bases sitting between them. The V gene's germline CDR1 is SGDLS and CDR2 YYNGEE. The CDR3 bases are TGTGCCAGCAGCGCCGACAGTTACGGCTACACCTTC. This codes for CASSADSYGYTF.